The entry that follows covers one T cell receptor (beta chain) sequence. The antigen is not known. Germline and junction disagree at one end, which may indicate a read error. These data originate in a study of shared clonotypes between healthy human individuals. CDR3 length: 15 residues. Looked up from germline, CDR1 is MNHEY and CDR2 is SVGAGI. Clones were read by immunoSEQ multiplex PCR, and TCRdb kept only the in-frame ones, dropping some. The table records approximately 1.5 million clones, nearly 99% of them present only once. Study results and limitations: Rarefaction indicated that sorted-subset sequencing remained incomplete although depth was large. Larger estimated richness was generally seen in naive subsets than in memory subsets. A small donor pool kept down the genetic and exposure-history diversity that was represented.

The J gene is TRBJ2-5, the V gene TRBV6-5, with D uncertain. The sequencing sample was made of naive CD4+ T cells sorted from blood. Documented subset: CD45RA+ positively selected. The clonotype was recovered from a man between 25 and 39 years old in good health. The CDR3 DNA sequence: TGTGCCAGCAGTTACTCGGCAGGCGCGCAAGGGACCCAGTACTTC. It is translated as CASSYSAGAQGTQYF.